What follows are 18 T cell receptor beta chains derived from one specimen sequenced in a study of regulatory T cells in long-lasting Graves disease. Described time point: persistent/refractory GD, antithyroid drugs over 5 years with positive TRAb. Scientists built the TCR library using RNA that was extracted from PBMCs. Assembly of TCR beta libraries relied on iRepertoire HTBI primers together with Arm-PCR of CDR3 regions. TCRdb ran MiXCR on the multiplex PCR reads and lists one entry per CDR3 protein. The sample consists of 650,000 to 700,000 distinct CDR3 sequences, about 32% of them appearing once. The sample consisted of peripheral blood mononuclear cells (PBMCs), taken when the disease was refractory, from a patient treated with antithyroid drugs. The source is a female donor with Graves disease.

Details on this clonotype: Compared with germline, one end of the junction differs, possibly owing to a read error. This chain connects TRBV11-2 to TRBJ2-7, with 12 nucleotides matching TRBD2. Germline V CDR1 and CDR2: SGHAT, FQNNGV. This CDR3 has 18 residues. The CDR3 DNA is TGTGCCAGCAGCTTATACGGTCTCTCGACTAGCGGGAGCTACAAGCAGTACTTC. This gives the protein CASSLYGLSTSGSYKQYF.

This rearrangement joins TRBV3-1 to TRBJ1-4; 7 positions agree with TRBD1. V lost 5 bases to trimming and J lost 5 bases; unmatched junction nucleotides: 8. This CDR3 is 15 amino acids long. The V gene's germline CDR1 is LGHDT and CDR2 YNNKEL (reference sequence). The CDR3 region has the DNA TGTGCCAGCAGCGCAAGACAGGGTTTAAATGAAAAACTGTTTTTT. It translates to CASSARQGLNEKLFF.

The chain links TRBV3-1 to TRBJ1-2; no clear D gene. Germline CDR1 and CDR2: LGHDT and YNNKEL (reference sequence). The V end lost 2 bases, the J end lost 1 base, and 5 bases lay between the germline ends. There are 13 residues in the CDR3. The CDR3 coding sequence is TGTGCCAGCAGCCAATATCGTAACTATGGCTACACCTTC. Its translation is CASSQYRNYGYTF.

The CDR3 sequence is CASRQTGGGGYTF. DNA for the CDR3: TGTGCCAGCAGGCAGACGGGGGGCGGTGGCTACACCTTC. This sequence joins TRBV6-1 and TRBJ1-2, with D perhaps TRBD1 (6 bases). Deletions cut 6 bases from V and 7 bases from J, with 15 bases between. Per the germline V gene, CDR1 is MNHNS and CDR2 is SASEGT. CDR3 length: 13 amino acids.

This clonotype has ten or more counts. V and J are TRBV12-3 or TRBV12-4 and TRBJ1-1; D not certain. V gave up 3 bases and J gave up 0 bases, with 14 bases separating them. This CDR3 spans 16 amino acids. CDR3 sequence (DNA): TGTGCCAGCAGTTTCGACCCTACAGACATGAACACTGAAGCTTTCTTT. Its protein product is CASSFDPTDMNTEAFF.

The chain recombines TRBV10-1 with TRBJ1-3, with D unclear. CDR1 WNHNN and CDR2 SYGVQD come from the germline V gene (reference sequence). The V gene lost 3 bases and the J gene lost 2 bases, with 11 bases spanning the gap. This CDR3 contains 15 residues. This chain's CDR3 is CASSDGGQAGNTIYF. The CDR3 DNA is TGCGCCAGCAGTGATGGAGGGCAAGCTGGAAACACCATATATTTT.

This clonotype has a single count. The chain couples TRBV6-1 to TRBJ2-1; TRBD2 aligns across 7 bases. This CDR3 is 14 amino acids long. With V trimmed by 0 bases and J by 7 bases, 3 bases remained unmatched. Germline V gene data show CDR1 as MNHNS and CDR2 as SASEGT. The CDR3 protein is CASSEAGGGNEQFF. The DNA for the CDR3 is TGTGCCAGCAGTGAAGCGGGGGGGGGGAATGAGCAGTTCTTC.

This clonotype came up a few times. The gene calls are TRBV25-1 and TRBJ1-5; no firm D call. The CDR3 loop spans 14 amino acids. Germline lookup yields CDR1 MGHDK and CDR2 SYGVNS. V was pared by 7 bases and J by 6 bases, with 16 bases between. The CDR3 sequence: CASNAGSVSQPQHF. Written as DNA, the CDR3 is TGTGCCAGCAACGCGGGTAGCGTCAGTCAGCCCCAGCATTTT.

V gene TRBV5-1 combines with J gene TRBJ2-1; no definite D call. The germline V and J ends were trimmed by 4 bases and 9 bases, with 23 bases remaining between them. The CDR3 covers 16 residues. The germline gives CDR1 SGHRS, CDR2 YFSETQ. In DNA, the CDR3 is TGCGCCAGCAGCCCCTTCCACTGGAACCAAGGGCGTGAGCAGTTCTTC. Translation: CASSPFHWNQGREQFF.

The chain recombines TRBV7-9 with TRBJ1-3; D might be TRBD1 (5 bases). V lost 6 bases and J lost 0, with 12 bases in between. The CDR3 contains 15 residues. Per germline, CDR1 SEHNR and CDR2 FQNEAQ (reference sequence). The CDR3 DNA follows: TGTGCCAGCAGTCGACAGCAGCCCTCTGGAAACACCATATATTTT. Its translation is CASSRQQPSGNTIYF. Full variable domain (missing parts from reference TRBV7-9 and TRBJ1-3): DTGVSQNPRHKITKRGQNVTFRCDPISEHNRLYWYRQTLGQGPEFLTYFQNEAQLEKSRLLSDRFSAERPKGSFSTLEIQRTEQGDSAMYLCASSRQQPSGNTIYFGEGSWLTVV.

This clonotype has a handful of counts. The chain couples TRBV7-9 to TRBJ1-5; TRBD1 might be the D (6 bases). Germline V CDR1 and CDR2: SEHNR, FQNEAQ (reference sequence). Trimming took off 1 base at V and 2 bases at J, with 15 bases between the two ends. The CDR3 is 17 residues long. For the CDR3, the DNA is TGTGCCAGCAGCTTAGGTACGGGGGCTCGGGGCAATCAGCCCCAGCATTTT. Translated, it gives CASSLGTGARGNQPQHF. Complete variable domain (other parts from reference TRBV7-9 and TRBJ1-5): DTGVSQNPRHKITKRGQNVTFRCDPISEHNRLYWYRQTLGQGPEFLTYFQNEAQLEKSRLLSDRFSAERPKGSFSTLEIQRTEQGDSAMYLCASSLGTGARGNQPQHFGDGTRLSIL.

This clonotype was picked up many times. The CDR3 DNA follows: TGTGCCAGCAGTTTAAAGGCGGGGAACACTGAAGCTTTCTTT. It yields the protein CASSLKAGNTEAFF. The V gene is TRBV12-3 or TRBV12-4, the J gene TRBJ1-1; D remains unclear. CDR3 length: 14 residues. V lost 2 bases to trimming and J lost 1 base, with 8 bases between them.

This sequence joins TRBV6-1 and TRBJ2-7, with 8 bases that match TRBD1. Germline CDR1 is MNHNS and CDR2 is SASEGT. CDR3 length: 15 residues. With 3 bases clipped from V and 2 bases from J, the junction kept 6 bases outside the gene matches. The CDR3 nucleotides read TGTGCCAGCAGTGAGGTCTCAGGGGGCCCCTACGAGCAGTACTTC. Translating it yields CASSEVSGGPYEQYF.

This chain links TRBV20-1 with TRBJ2-2; 10 bases line up with TRBD2. This CDR3 has 14 residues. The V gene's germline CDR1 is DFQATT and CDR2 SNEGSKA (reference sequence). V shed 5 bases and J 5 bases; nucleotides not matched to a gene: 5. This chain's CDR3 is CSALSGRVTGELFF. DNA of the CDR3: TGCAGTGCTTTGAGCGGGAGGGTGACCGGGGAGCTGTTTTTT.

With regard to this clonotype: This clone may be a read error of a much larger clone one base away. The chain links TRBV6-9 to TRBJ1-1, with TRBD1 identical over 9 bases. The CDR3 consists of 15 residues. Germline loops: CDR1 MNHGY, CDR2 SVAAGI. The trim removed 3 bases at V and 4 bases at J, leaving 6 bases unmatched. DNA of the CDR3: TGTGCCAGCAGTTACGGGACAGGGTCTATCACTGAAGCTTTCTTT. This translates into CASSYGTGSITEAFF.

This clonotype occurred many times. The rearrangement links TRBV2 to TRBJ2-2, with 10 bases identical to TRBD2. CDR1 and CDR2 (germline): SNHLY, FYNNEI. This CDR3 comprises 15 residues. Unmatched junction bases numbered 8, after V lost 6 bases and J lost 7 bases. The DNA for the CDR3 is TGTGCCAGCAGCCCCTTAGCGGGAGGTGGCGGGGAGCTGTTTTTT. This codes for CASSPLAGGGGELFF.

This clonotype was seen more than once but under ten times. This chain joins TRBV29-1 and TRBJ1-2; D is possibly TRBD1 (5 bases). V lost 7 bases and J lost 6, with 15 bases in between. Germline V gene sequence: CDR1 SQVTM, CDR2 ANQGSEA. The CDR3 has 12 residues. CDR3 nucleotide sequence: TGCAGCGATATCGGGGGTGGAAATGGCTACACCTTC. Its protein is CSDIGGGNGYTF.

This clonotype was seen ten or more times. This chain uses TRBV7-2 with TRBJ2-7; 8 bases map to TRBD2. Unmatched junction bases numbered 6, after V lost 3 bases and J lost 2 bases. The CDR3 consists of 15 residues. Looked up from germline, CDR1 is SGHTA and CDR2 is FQGNSA. The CDR3 nucleotides are TGTGCCAGCAGCTTGGCGGCGGGGGGCGCCTACGAGCAGTACTTC. Amino acids: CASSLAAGGAYEQYF.